Below are 27 T cell receptor beta chains sequenced from a single sample in a study of blood T cells in healthy people across ages. Then a second PCR, running roughly 7 to 11 cycles, was carried out with a sample-barcoded 5' primer and a J-beta primer mix. Each CDR3 protein is one row after TCRdb ran MiXCR on the 5' RACE reads. The table shows under 1,000,000 distinct CDR3 sequences, with 36% occurring only once. Sequencing used blood. These receptors all come from a man aged 18 to 30 in good health.

This clonotype occurred a few times. This sequence joins TRBV4-3 and TRBJ2-1; 11 nucleotides agree with TRBD2. V was pared by 0 bases and J by 7 bases, with 2 bases of the junction left unmatched. The CDR3 consists of 15 residues. Germline CDR1 and CDR2: LGHNA and YSLEER. In nucleotides, the CDR3 is TGCGCCAGCAGCCAAGATAGCGGGGGGGCAAATGAGCAGTTCTTC. It codes for CASSQDSGGANEQFF.

The rearrangement uses TRBV2 and TRBJ2-7, with 11 bases that match TRBD2. Gene TRBJ2-5 matches the end of the DNA better, so the J call may be wrong. Germline assignment: CDR1 SNHLY and CDR2 FYNNEI. The CDR3 spans 14 residues. In DNA form, the CDR3 reads TGTGCCAGCAGCCTGATAGCGGGGGGGGAGACCCAGTACTTC. Its translation is CASSLIAGGETQYF.

The rearrangement links TRBV6-2 or TRBV6-3 to TRBJ2-7; 9 bases map to TRBD2. After removal of 2 bases from V and 2 bases from J, the junction contained 7 bases not matched to a gene. The CDR3 loop spans 16 amino acids. Germline V CDR1 and CDR2: MNHEY, SVGEGT. The CDR3 loop reads CASSYDLSGGPYEQYF. The CDR3 DNA sequence: TGTGCCAGCAGTTACGATCTTAGCGGGGGTCCCTACGAGCAGTACTTC.

There are a few counts of this clonotype. This chain links TRBV4-1 with TRBJ1-6; 7 bases fit TRBD1. CDR1 is MGHRA and CDR2 is YSYEKL in the germline V gene. The V segment lost 4 bases and the J segment 7 bases; nucleotides outside the gene matches: 7. This CDR3 is built from 15 residues. The DNA of the CDR3 is TGCGCCAGCAGCCCTCCGACAGGGAGAAATTCACCCCTCCACTTT. Its translation: CASSPPTGRNSPLHF.

As to this clonotype: Being one base from a much bigger clone, this may be a read error. The gene calls are TRBV6-5 and TRBJ1-2, with 7 bases aligning to TRBD1. The germline V gene encodes CDR1 MNHEY and CDR2 SVGAGI. The CDR3 runs to 15 residues. This chain's CDR3 is CVSSRTNRGNYGYTF. The DNA for the CDR3 is TGTGTCAGCAGCCGAACTAACAGGGGCAACTATGGCTACACCTTC.

Only a few counts were recorded for this clonotype. V usage is TRBV7-2 and J usage is TRBJ1-1; no definite D call. This CDR3 is built from 14 residues. V was pared by 5 bases and J by 4 bases, with 14 bases between. CDR1 is SGHTA, CDR2 FQGNSA, per germline. The CDR3 DNA reads as TGTGCCAGCAGCCCCCGGTCAGCCAGCACTGAAGCTTTCTTT. The encoded protein is CASSPRSASTEAFF.

The gene calls are TRBV20-1 and TRBJ2-1; a possible D gene is TRBD2 (6 bases). The CDR3 has 15 residues. Germline values: CDR1 DFQATT, CDR2 SNEGSKA (reference sequence). The V and J ends lost 6 bases and 2 bases respectively, with 17 bases between them. CDR3 DNA sequence: TGCAGTGCCTATTACCCGGGGAGGACCTACAATGAGCAGTTCTTC. Translated, it gives CSAYYPGRTYNEQFF.

The chain has TRBV12-5 and TRBJ2-7; no firm D call. With 0 bases removed from V and 6 bases from J, the gap between germline ends came to 3 bases. The CDR3 contains 11 residues. Germline V gene sequence: CDR1 LGHNT, CDR2 FRNRAP. The CDR3 sequence is CASGLVIEQYF. CDR3 nucleotide sequence: TGTGCTAGTGGTTTGGTAATCGAGCAGTACTTC.

The CDR3 nucleotides read TGTGCCAGCAGCCTCTATTCCGGCGGTCGGGCCTTATACGAGCAGTACTTC. It specifies CASSLYSGGRALYEQYF. The gene calls are TRBV5-5 and TRBJ2-5, with no clear D. The DNA end is a closer match to TRBJ2-7, so the J assignment may be wrong. Per the germline V gene, CDR1 is SGHKS and CDR2 is YYEKEE (reference sequence). The length of the CDR3 is 17 residues.

The V call is TRBV20-1, the J call TRBJ1-1; 10 bases fit TRBD1. Per germline, CDR1 DFQATT and CDR2 SNEGSKA (reference sequence). CDR3 length: 14 residues. Unmatched junction bases numbered 7, after V lost 5 bases and J lost 4 bases. The CDR3 coding sequence is TGCAGTGCTGGACGAAGGACAGGGGGCACTGAAGCTTTCTTT. It yields the protein CSAGRRTGGTEAFF.

Concerning this clonotype itself: One end of the junction is discordant with germline, which a read error may explain. This chain connects TRBV12-3 or TRBV12-4 to TRBJ2-5, with 7 bases aligning to TRBD2. The CDR3 has 12 amino acids. CDR3: CVSSSGLPRGYF. The CDR3 DNA reads as TGTGTCAGCAGTTCGGGACTACCGAGGGGGTACTTC.

The chain links TRBV14 to TRBJ2-3; D not certain. Per the germline V gene, CDR1 is SGHDN and CDR2 is FVKESK. V lost 0 bases and J lost 5, with 18 bases in between. This CDR3 has 17 residues. CDR3 sequence reads: CASSQDSWHATGDTQYF. The CDR3 nucleotides are TGTGCCAGCAGCCAAGATAGTTGGCACGCCACGGGAGATACGCAGTATTTT.

This clonotype occurred a few times. The chain's CDR3 is CSSKPGQGAGGYTF. The CDR3 DNA reads TGCAGCTCAAAACCGGGACAGGGGGCGGGAGGCTACACCTTC. J is TRBJ1-2 and V is TRBV20-1; 12 nucleotides align to TRBD1. CDR1 is DFQATT and CDR2 is SNEGSKA in the germline V gene (reference sequence). The CDR3 has 14 amino acids.

This clonotype was counted ten times or more. V is TRBV5-1 and J is TRBJ2-3, with 7 bases identical to TRBD1. The V gene end was trimmed by 3 bases and the J gene end by 4 bases; junction bases not matched to a gene: 11. The length of the CDR3 is 16 residues. Germline-derived CDR1 and CDR2 are SGHRS and YFSETQ. CDR3 region: CASSSTWTGPSDTQYF. For the CDR3, the DNA is TGCGCCAGCAGCTCCACCTGGACAGGTCCCTCAGATACGCAGTATTTT.

The chain has TRBV6-6 and TRBJ1-1; 7 bases line up with TRBD1. The germline V gene has CDR1 MNHNY and CDR2 SVGAGI (reference sequence). Trimming cost V 2 bases and J 4 bases; bases outside gene matches: 7. This CDR3 is 15 amino acids long. CDR3: CASSYQDRDGTEAFF. CDR3 coding DNA: TGTGCCAGCAGTTACCAAGACAGGGATGGCACTGAAGCTTTCTTT.

As concerns this clonotype: A much larger clone sits a single nucleotide away, making a read error possible. This CDR3 is CASSLARNIQFF. CDR3 nucleotide sequence: TGTGCCAGCAGTTTAGCCCGGAACATTCAGTTCTTC. V usage is TRBV12-3 or TRBV12-4 and J usage is TRBJ2-1; no firm D call. This CDR3 spans 12 amino acids. The ends were cut back, 0 bases at V and 13 bases at J, with 10 bases in the middle.

The CDR3 here is CASSPMGLAPSYNEQFF. CDR3 coding DNA: TGTGCCAGCAGCCCAATGGGACTAGCGCCCTCCTACAATGAGCAGTTCTTC. This rearrangement joins TRBV7-2 to TRBJ2-1, with 10 bases matching TRBD2. Germline V gene data show CDR1 as SGHTA and CDR2 as FQGNSA. V was clipped by 5 bases and J by 0 bases; unmatched bases: 7. The CDR3 spans 17 residues.

This sequence joins TRBV7-2 and TRBJ1-1; 8 bases are a match to TRBD1. Germline trimming cut 4 bases from V and 4 bases from J; bases unmatched to any gene: 5. The CDR3 loop spans 14 amino acids. CDR1 SGHTA and CDR2 FQGNSA come from the germline V gene. As DNA, the CDR3 is TGTGCCAGCAGCTCGACAGGGGTGAGCACTGAAGCTTTCTTT. Translating gives CASSSTGVSTEAFF.

The J gene is TRBJ1-6, the V gene TRBV2; D is perhaps TRBD1 (5 bases). The ends were cut back, 6 bases at V and 7 bases at J, with 16 bases in the middle. The CDR3 length is 15 residues. Germline V gene lookup returns CDR1 SNHLY and CDR2 FYNNEI. The CDR3 nucleotides read TGTGCCAGCAGGCAAGATTCCGGGGGGAATTCACCCCTCCACTTT. Translation: CASRQDSGGNSPLHF.

The table lists this clonotype with many counts. The chain has TRBV12-3 or TRBV12-4 and TRBJ2-3; D is unclear. The V gene lost 10 bases and the J gene lost 2 bases, with 13 bases spanning the gap. CDR3 length: 13 amino acids. The CDR3 loop is CATLTGLTDTQYF. The CDR3 DNA follows: TGTGCCACCCTAACCGGGCTCACAGATACGCAGTATTTT.

In its sample, this clonotype was seen many times. The chain employs TRBV29-1 and TRBJ1-2, with D perhaps matching TRBD1 (6 bases). Germline V gives CDR1 SQVTM, CDR2 ANQGSEA. Trimming left V 4 bases short and J 6 bases short, with 12 bases between. The CDR3 is 12 residues long. For the CDR3, the DNA is TGCAGCGTTGCACAGGGAGGGGATGGCTACACCTTC. Translation gives CSVAQGGDGYTF. Drawing the rest from reference TRBV29-1 and TRBJ1-2, the complete variable domain is SAVISQKPSRDICQRGTSLTIQCQVDSQVTMMFWYRQQPGQSLTLIATANQGSEATYESGFVIDKFPISRPNLTFSTLTVSNMSPEDSSIYLCSVAQGGDGYTFGSGTRLTVV.

This clonotype was detected only a few times. V gene TRBV7-2 combines with J gene TRBJ2-7, with D possibly TRBD1 on 6 matching bases. The CDR3 totals 14 residues. The germline V gene has CDR1 SGHTA and CDR2 FQGNSA. Trimming stripped 5 bases from V and 2 bases from J, with 13 bases between. The CDR3, as DNA: TGTGCCAGCAGCACCCAACAGGGAGCCTACGAGCAGTACTTC. This encodes CASSTQQGAYEQYF.

As for this clonotype: Given a much more abundant clone one base away, this may be a read error. The rearrangement links TRBV5-1 to TRBJ2-3; either TRBD1 or TRBD2 may fit D (5 bases each). Trimming removed 4 bases from V and 5 bases from J, with 14 bases in between. Germline loops: CDR1 SGHRS, CDR2 YFSETQ. The CDR3 spans 14 residues. CDR3 in amino acids: CASSVGVSIDTQYF. DNA of the CDR3: TGCGCCAGCAGCGTGGGGGTCTCAATAGATACGCAGTATTTT.

The chain links TRBV28 to TRBJ2-2; TRBD1 agrees at 8 bases. From germline, CDR1 is MDHEN and CDR2 SYDVKM. V lost 7 bases and J lost 5; bases outside the gene matches: 15. The CDR3 extends over 17 amino acids. This CDR3 reads CASNPPPGQEGTGELFF. CDR3 bases: TGTGCCAGCAACCCACCACCGGGACAGGAGGGGACCGGGGAGCTGTTTTTT.

The genes are TRBV7-9 and TRBJ2-5, with D tentatively TRBD1 (5 bases). Looked up from germline, CDR1 is SEHNR and CDR2 is FQNEAQ (reference sequence). The CDR3 length is 19 residues. Trimming left V 0 bases short and J 6 bases short, with 26 bases between. As DNA, the CDR3 is TGTGCCAGCAGCTTAGCGCGAAGGGGTGTCGGCCCACCGGACCAGACCCAGTACTTC. Amino acids: CASSLARRGVGPPDQTQYF.

The V gene is TRBV4-1, the J gene TRBJ2-3; the match to TRBD1 covers 11 bases. CDR1 is MGHRA, CDR2 YSYEKL, per germline. The V gene end was trimmed by 0 bases and the J gene end by 3 bases; junction bases not matched to a gene: 5. This CDR3 contains 17 residues. The CDR3 DNA reads TGCGCCAGCAGCCAAGAAGGACAGGGGGCAGTAACAGATACGCAGTATTTT. Protein: CASSQEGQGAVTDTQYF.

The gene calls are TRBV7-3 and TRBJ2-7, with D hard to call. The better agreement between TRBJ2-4 and the DNA end casts doubt on the J call. Germline-derived CDR1 and CDR2 are SGHTA and FQGTGA. CDR3 length: 13 amino acids. The CDR3 DNA follows: TGTGCCAGCAGCTTACTGGGTAGTGGCATTCAGTACTTC. Translation: CASSLLGSGIQYF.